Below, 21 T cell receptor beta chains from the same sample are listed, as sequenced in a study of blood T cell repertoires in COVID-19 (dated by TCRdb to the early 2020s). Library creation used the immunoSEQ multiplex PCR assay. This is the immuneACCESS table as TCRdb keeps it, with only in-frame sequences that have V and J called. A part of the clones is gone; compared with another copy, unresolved V genes explain less than half, and the rest is unexplained. For this sample there are fewer than 250,000 clones; about 91% appear just once. The ten top clones hold about 2.5% of the sample. The sequenced material came from PBMCs or T cells enriched from blood (not recorded which). The source is a woman between 25 and 40 years old with acute COVID-19.

This clone was observed a handful of times. The rearrangement joins TRBV3-1 (or the pseudogene TRBV3-2) to TRBJ1-6; TRBD1 aligns across 10 bases. This CDR3 region has 15 residues. Trimming removed 3 bases from V and 9 bases from J; junction bases left unmatched: 5. CDR1 is LGHDT and CDR2 is YNNKEL in the germline V gene (reference sequence). The CDR3 sequence is CASSHGQGEASPLHF. The CDR3 DNA follows: TGTGCCAGCAGCCATGGACAGGGGGAAGCTTCACCCCTCCACTTT.

CDR3 in DNA: TGTGCCAGCAGTCCTCCGGGACATCTGAACACCGGGGAGCTGTTTTTT. Its translation: CASSPPGHLNTGELFF. The chain couples TRBV7-6 to TRBJ2-2; tentative D call: TRBD1 (6 bases). The germline V gene encodes CDR1 SGHVS and CDR2 FNYEAQ. The CDR3 length is 16 residues. Trimming took 6 bases from V and 1 from J, leaving 15 bases between them. Together with reference TRBV7-6 and TRBJ2-2, the CDR3 gives the full variable domain: GAGVSQSPRYKVTKRGQDVALRCDPISGHVSLYWYRQALGQGPEFLTYFNYEAQQDKSGLPNDRFSAERPEGSISTLTIQRTEQRDSAMYRCASSPPGHLNTGELFFGEGSRLTVL.

This clone was detected only once. J is TRBJ2-3 and V is TRBV5-1; weak D call: TRBD1 (7 bases). V was shortened by 1 base and J by 4 bases, with 16 bases between the two germline ends. The CDR3 sequence is 16 residues long. Germline V gene data show CDR1 as SGHRS and CDR2 as YFSETQ. CDR3 sequence: CASSLPTTGEADTQYF. For the CDR3, the DNA is TGCGCCAGCAGCTTGCCGACTACAGGGGAGGCAGATACGCAGTATTTT. Filled out from reference TRBV5-1 and TRBJ2-3, the complete variable domain reads KAGVTQTPRYLIKTRGQQVTLSCSPISGHRSVSWYQQTPGQGLQFLFEYFSETQRNKGNFPGRFSGRQFSNSRSEMNVSTLELGDSALYLCASSLPTTGEADTQYFGPGTRLTVL.

The chain has TRBV5-1 and TRBJ1-1; the D gene is possibly TRBD1 (5 bases). The V end lost 2 bases, the J end lost 4 bases, and 15 bases lay between the germline ends. The CDR3 contains 15 residues. Per germline, CDR1 SGHRS and CDR2 YFSETQ. The CDR3 here is CASSLYQGRITEAFF. The CDR3 bases are TGCGCCAGCAGCTTATACCAGGGTCGTATCACTGAAGCTTTCTTT.

Concerning this clone: The sample holds other DNA sequences that translate to the same CDR3. V is TRBV6-2 or TRBV6-3 and J is TRBJ1-1; D is ambiguous. Germline CDR1 and CDR2: MNHEY and SVGEGT. There are 13 residues in the CDR3. Trimming took 2 bases from V and 2 from J, leaving 6 bases between them. The CDR3 bases are TGTGCCAGCAGTTACCGGGGAAACACTGAAGCTTTCTTT. This gives the protein CASSYRGNTEAFF.

The chain links TRBV10-3 to TRBJ2-3, with D perhaps TRBD2 (5 bases). V lost 2 bases and J lost 0, with 12 bases in between. The CDR3 runs 16 residues. The germline gives CDR1 ENHRY, CDR2 SYGVKD. The CDR3 sequence is CAISERRRTSTDTQYF. In DNA, the CDR3 is TGTGCCATCAGTGAGAGGAGGAGAACTAGCACAGATACGCAGTATTTT.

The chain employs TRBV7-2 and TRBJ1-2; 8 nucleotides agree with TRBD1. V was clipped by 10 bases and J by 7 bases; unmatched bases: 11. The CDR3 loop spans 13 amino acids. Germline values: CDR1 SGHTA, CDR2 FQGNSA. CDR3: CATLRTGISGYTF. CDR3 in DNA: TGTGCCACACTTCGGACAGGGATATCTGGCTACACCTTC.

This rearrangement joins TRBV18 to TRBJ2-3, with TRBD1 matching over 8 bases. CDR1 is KGHSH and CDR2 is LQKENI in the germline V gene. This CDR3 has 19 amino acids. Trimming at V came to 6 bases and at J to 0 bases, leaving 17 bases not matched to a gene. CDR3 sequence reads: CASSRRSLGQDISTDTQYF. The CDR3 DNA is TGTGCCAGCTCCCGACGTTCTTTGGGACAGGATATTAGCACAGATACGCAGTATTTT.

The chain has TRBV19 and TRBJ2-1, with 7 bases matching TRBD1. Looked up from germline, CDR1 is LNHDA and CDR2 is SQIVND (reference sequence). This CDR3 is built from 15 residues. V gave up 6 bases and J gave up 3 bases; unmatched junction bases: 8. The CDR3, as DNA: TGTGCCAGTAGCGTGACAGGGAGTGACTACAATGAGCAGTTCTTC. The encoded protein is CASSVTGSDYNEQFF.

The chain employs TRBV6-5 and TRBJ1-2, with TRBD1 matching over 9 bases. Trimming cost V 7 bases and J 6 bases; bases outside gene matches: 6. In germline, CDR1 is MNHEY, CDR2 SVGAGI. This CDR3 is built from 13 residues. CDR3 residues: CASTRGQGNGYTF. The CDR3 region has the DNA TGTGCCAGCACCCGCGGACAGGGGAATGGCTACACCTTC.

The V call is TRBV27, the J call TRBJ2-7; D gene unclear. Trimming removed 4 bases at V and 4 bases at J, with 5 bases between. Per germline, CDR1 MNHEY and CDR2 SMNVEV (reference sequence). The CDR3 contains 11 residues. The CDR3 spells CASSSLYEQYF. The CDR3 DNA reads TGTGCCAGCAGTTCCCTATACGAGCAGTACTTC.

CDR3 DNA: TGTGCCAGCAGTTACGCAGGTGTCTATGGCTACACCTTC. Residues: CASSYAGVYGYTF. The chain carries TRBV6-2 or TRBV6-3 and TRBJ1-2; no clear D gene. CDR1 is MNHEY, CDR2 SVGEGT, per germline. Trimming cost V 2 bases and J 4 bases, with 8 bases left between them. The CDR3 loop spans 13 amino acids.

This clone was picked up one time. The gene calls are TRBV6-5 and TRBJ1-1; the D gene is possibly TRBD1 (5 bases). Deletions cut 11 bases from V and 5 bases from J, with 15 bases between. The CDR3 consists of 12 residues. Per the germline V gene, CDR1 is MNHEY and CDR2 is SVGAGI. Here the CDR3 DNA reads TGTGCCCACCGGGGGGGAGGGACTGAAGCTTTCTTT. This translates into CAHRGGGTEAFF.

The rearrangement links TRBV6-5 to TRBJ1-5, with a possible D match to TRBD1 (6 bases). CDR1 is MNHEY, CDR2 SVGAGI, per germline. The CDR3 runs 15 residues. The V and J ends lost 6 bases and 7 bases respectively, with 19 bases between them. The CDR3 region has the DNA TGTGCCAGCAGAACCACTCTAACAGGGAGCCAGCCCCAGCATTTT. This translates into CASRTTLTGSQPQHF.

The genes are TRBV7-9 and TRBJ2-7; 10 bases line up with TRBD1. This CDR3 spans 15 amino acids. The V segment lost 4 bases and the J segment 5 bases; nucleotides outside the gene matches: 8. CDR1 and CDR2 from the germline V gene are SEHNR and FQNEAQ (reference sequence). The CDR3 reads CASSSQGQGRDEQYF. In nucleotides, the CDR3 is TGTGCCAGCAGCTCCCAGGGACAGGGGAGGGACGAGCAGTACTTC.

This chain joins TRBV5-4 and TRBJ1-2; D is perhaps TRBD1 (6 bases). The CDR3 totals 14 residues. Germline V lookup: CDR1 SGHNT, CDR2 YYREEE (reference sequence). Trimming took off 2 bases at V and 4 bases at J, with 12 bases between the two ends. CDR3 nucleotide sequence: TGTGCCAGCAGCTTATGGGGGCTTAGCTATGGCTACACCTTC. It specifies CASSLWGLSYGYTF.

The V gene is TRBV6-6, the J gene TRBJ2-5; D gene uncertain. The CDR3 has 12 residues. V was clipped by 5 bases and J by 7 bases, with 11 bases between them. CDR1 is MNHNY and CDR2 is SVGAGI in the germline V gene (reference sequence). In DNA form, the CDR3 reads TGTGCCAGCAGTGCCGCACTTGTGACCCAGTACTTC. The encoded protein is CASSAALVTQYF.

Of note for this clone: The sample has other DNA sequences that encode this CDR3 too. V and J are TRBV5-1 and TRBJ1-4, with D tentatively TRBD1 (5 bases). This CDR3 is built from 14 residues. Trimming removed 3 bases from V and 4 bases from J, with 10 bases in between. Germline assignment: CDR1 SGHRS and CDR2 YFSETQ. DNA of the CDR3: TGCGCCAGCAGCTCGGGACTATTTAATGAAAAACTGTTTTTT. Translating gives CASSSGLFNEKLFF.

This chain connects TRBV25-1 to TRBJ1-1; the D gene is possibly TRBD1 (5 bases). Germline CDR1 MGHDK, CDR2 SYGVNS. With 2 bases removed from V and 1 base from J, the gap between germline ends came to 11 bases. The CDR3 is made up of 15 amino acids. This CDR3 reads CASSEGDSSNTEAFF. DNA of the CDR3: TGTGCCAGCAGTGAAGGTGACAGCTCGAACACTGAAGCTTTCTTT.

This chain's CDR3 is CASSYSGTGVNEKLFF. CDR3 coding DNA: TGTGCCAGCAGTTACTCAGGGACAGGGGTTAATGAAAAACTGTTTTTT. The V and J genes are TRBV6-5 and TRBJ1-4; 10 nucleotides match TRBD1. The junction had 2 bases not matched to a gene; V was cut back by 0 bases and J by 4 bases. The CDR3 is made up of 16 amino acids. Per the germline V gene, CDR1 is MNHEY and CDR2 is SVGAGI.

The chain has TRBV5-6 and TRBJ1-4; D is ambiguous. The V gene's germline CDR1 is SGHDT and CDR2 YYEEEE. Trimming removed 0 bases at V and 5 bases at J, with 14 bases between. The CDR3 covers 16 residues. DNA for the CDR3: TGTGCCAGCAGCTTGGCCGGTGGGCGGGGAAATGAAAAACTGTTTTTT. It is translated as CASSLAGGRGNEKLFF.